The 23 T cell receptor beta chains below were found in one sample sequenced in a study of T cells expressing NK-cell markers. With the 5' RACE reads reprocessed, TCRdb shows one record per CDR3 protein and no DNA. This sample's table reports approximately 150,000 distinct CDR3 sequences. Sequencing input: blood T cells: a sorted CD56 or NKG2C T cell subset, CD4+ or CD8+ T cells, or bulk PBMC T cells (not recorded which). The receptors come from a man between 18 and 35 years old in good health.

J is TRBJ2-4 and V is TRBV6-1; lacking DNA, the TRBD2 call made by TCRdb goes unchecked. Germline CDR1 MNHNS, CDR2 SASEGT. The CDR3 has 14 residues. The CDR3 spells CASSELADGNIQYF.

The rearrangement links TRBV12-3 or TRBV12-4 to TRBJ2-1; there is no DNA to check the TCRdb D call of TRBD2. The CDR3 is made up of 16 amino acids. CDR3 in amino acids: CASSFTAGVLGNEQFF.

This chain connects TRBV12-3 or TRBV12-4 to TRBJ2-3. This CDR3 is built from 13 residues. This CDR3 reads CASSLLPTDTQYF.

The chain combines TRBV2 with TRBJ2-7; TCRdb names TRBD1, which stays unverified in the absence of DNA. The CDR3 is made up of 14 amino acids. Germline CDR1 reads SNHLY; CDR2 reads FYNNEI. This CDR3 reads CAIESHREWGEQYF. Drawing the rest from reference TRBV2 and TRBJ2-7, the complete variable domain is EPEVTQTPSHQVTQMGQEVILRCVPISNHLYFYWYRQILGQKVEFLVSFYNNEISEKSEIFDDQFSVERPDGSNFTLKIRSTKLEDSAMYFCAIESHREWGEQYFGPGTRLTVT.

The chain carries TRBV20-1 and TRBJ2-3; TCRdb outputs TRBD2, but without DNA this stays unchecked. The CDR3 has 14 residues. Germline CDR1 is DFQATT and CDR2 is SNEGSKA (reference sequence). This CDR3 reads CSAPGEGVQDTQYF.

CDR3 region: CASSPTVDPYNEQFF. The rearrangement uses TRBV12-3 or TRBV12-4 and TRBJ2-1; the D gene TCRdb calls, TRBD1, cannot be checked with no DNA. This CDR3 contains 15 residues.

V usage is TRBV6-2 or TRBV6-3 and J usage is TRBJ2-7; TCRdb outputs TRBD1, but without DNA this stays unchecked. Per the germline V gene, CDR1 is MNHEY and CDR2 is SVGEGT. This CDR3 spans 16 amino acids. This chain's CDR3 is CASSYSRKRTGDEQYF.

The V gene is TRBV12-3 or TRBV12-4, the J gene TRBJ2-7; TCRdb returns TRBD1, unconfirmable since there is no DNA. The CDR3 has 12 residues. Here the CDR3 reads CASSLVSGEQYF.

V is TRBV27 and J is TRBJ2-1. Germline CDR1 and CDR2: MNHEY and SMNVEV (reference sequence). The CDR3 has 13 amino acids. The CDR3 reads CASRKQNYNEQFF.

The V call is TRBV6-5, the J call TRBJ2-7; the TCRdb call, TRBD2, lacks DNA for checking. The CDR3 is 15 residues long. Germline CDR1 reads MNHEY; CDR2 reads SVGAGI. The CDR3 sequence: CASSYSSSRSSEQYF.

This sequence joins TRBV23-1 and TRBJ2-4. TRBV23-1 carries the ORF label, with uncertain function. The CDR3 is 14 residues long. The CDR3 region is CASSEHERLNIQYF.

The rearrangement joins TRBV29-1 to TRBJ2-3; no DNA is available, so the TRBD2 call from TCRdb remains unchecked. This CDR3 region has 16 residues. CDR1 is SQVTM and CDR2 is ANQGSEA in the germline V gene. The CDR3 spells CSVEGGTRSYTDTQYF.

CDR3 protein: CSARDIGNYGYTF. The chain links TRBV20-1 to TRBJ1-2. In germline, CDR1 is DFQATT, CDR2 SNEGSKA (reference sequence). This CDR3 is built from 13 residues.

The chain joins TRBV7-8 to TRBJ2-1. The CDR3 is 17 amino acids. The germline CDR1 and CDR2 sequences are SGHVS and FQNEAQ. The CDR3 here is CASSLGVVGYTYNEQFF.

This chain uses TRBV10-3 with TRBJ2-3. The CDR3 is 15 residues long. Germline CDR1 reads ENHRY; CDR2 reads SYGVKD. CDR3 sequence reads: CAISENYGSTDTQYF.

The chain links TRBV3-1 to TRBJ1-6. Germline V gene lookup returns CDR1 LGHDT and CDR2 YNNKEL (reference sequence). There are 16 residues in the CDR3. CDR3 amino acids: CASSQEETWFSSPLHF.

The gene calls are TRBV20-1 and TRBJ1-3. The CDR3 totals 16 residues. The germline V gene has CDR1 DFQATT and CDR2 SNEGSKA (reference sequence). CDR3 residues: CSARVPIAGPGNTIYF.

The chain employs TRBV15 and TRBJ2-3; no DNA is available, so the TRBD1 call from TCRdb remains unchecked. The CDR3 extends over 17 amino acids. Germline CDR1 LNHNV, CDR2 YYDKDF (reference sequence). The CDR3 sequence is CATSREAPGYGTDTQYF.

This chain connects TRBV7-9 to TRBJ2-5. CDR3 length equals 16 residues. Germline V lookup: CDR1 SEHNR, CDR2 FQNEAQ (reference sequence). CDR3 sequence reads: CASSLFTEQYQETQYF.

This sequence joins TRBV29-1 and TRBJ2-7; TCRdb's D call of TRBD1 is untestable without DNA. The CDR3 covers 11 residues. The germline V gene has CDR1 SQVTM and CDR2 ANQGSEA. The CDR3 is CSVRQYYEQYF.

The J gene is TRBJ2-4, the V gene TRBV7-9; as DNA is missing, the TRBD1 call by TCRdb cannot be tested. CDR3 length: 18 amino acids. Germline V CDR1 and CDR2: SEHNR, FQNEAQ (reference sequence). CDR3 sequence reads: CASSAPGQASGWGGIQYF.

V usage is TRBV12-3 or TRBV12-4 and J usage is TRBJ2-7; the TRBD1 assignment by TCRdb is unverifiable without DNA. The CDR3 sequence is 19 residues long. CDR3 sequence: CASPSPEYWGLTLSYEQYF.

The rearrangement joins TRBV27 to TRBJ2-1; checking the TCRdb D call of TRBD2 is not possible without DNA. The germline gives CDR1 MNHEY, CDR2 SMNVEV (reference sequence). The CDR3 sequence is 16 residues long. The CDR3 sequence: CASRIGGVSSYNEQFF.